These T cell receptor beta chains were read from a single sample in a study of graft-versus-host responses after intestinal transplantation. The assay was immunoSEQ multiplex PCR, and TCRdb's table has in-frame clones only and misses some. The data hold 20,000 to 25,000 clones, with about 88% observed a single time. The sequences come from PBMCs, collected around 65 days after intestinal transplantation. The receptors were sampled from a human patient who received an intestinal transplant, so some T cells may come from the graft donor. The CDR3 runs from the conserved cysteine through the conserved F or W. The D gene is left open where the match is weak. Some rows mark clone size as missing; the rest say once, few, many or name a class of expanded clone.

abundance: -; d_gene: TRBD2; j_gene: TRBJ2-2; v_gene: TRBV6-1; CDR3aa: CASRAGGRGTGELFF; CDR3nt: TGTGCCAGCAGAGCCGGGGGGAGGGGCACCGGGGAGCTGTTTTTT
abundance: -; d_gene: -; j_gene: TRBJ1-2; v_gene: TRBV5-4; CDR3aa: CASSHTGLYTF; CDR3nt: TGTGCCAGCAGCCATACAGGACTCTACACCTTC
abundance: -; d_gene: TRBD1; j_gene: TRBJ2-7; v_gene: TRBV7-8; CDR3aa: CASSSQGASSYEQYF; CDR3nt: TGTGCCAGCAGCTCACAGGGGGCCAGCTCCTACGAGCAGTACTTC
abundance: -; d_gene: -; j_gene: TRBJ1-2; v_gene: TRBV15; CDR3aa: CATSSGDSFNYGYTF; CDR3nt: TGTGCCACCAGCAGCGGCGACAGTTTTAACTATGGCTACACCTTC
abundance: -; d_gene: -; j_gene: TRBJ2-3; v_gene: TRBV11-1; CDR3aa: CASSLLGLGTWGTDTQYF; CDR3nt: TGTGCCAGCAGCCTTTTAGGGCTTGGCACCTGGGGCACAGATACGCAGTATTTT
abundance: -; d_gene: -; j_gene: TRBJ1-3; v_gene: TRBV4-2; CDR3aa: CASSQEAGAGNTIYF; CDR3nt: TGTGCCAGCAGCCAAGAAGCAGGCGCCGGAAACACCATATATTTT
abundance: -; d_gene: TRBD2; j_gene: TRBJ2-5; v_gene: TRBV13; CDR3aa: CASRRAGGRQETQYF; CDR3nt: TGTGCCAGCCGGAGAGCGGGGGGAAGACAAGAGACCCAGTACTTC
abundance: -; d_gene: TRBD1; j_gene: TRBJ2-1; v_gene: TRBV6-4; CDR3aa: CASSPGQGAYNEQFF; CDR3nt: TGTGCCAGCAGCCCGGGACAGGGGGCCTACAATGAGCAGTTCTTC
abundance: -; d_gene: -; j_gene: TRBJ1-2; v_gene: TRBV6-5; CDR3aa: CASSSTGYGYTF; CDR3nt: TGTGCCAGCAGTTCGACAGGCTATGGCTACACCTTC
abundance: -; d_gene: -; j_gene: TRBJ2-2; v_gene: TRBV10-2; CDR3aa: CASSDTGGAGELFF; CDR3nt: TGCGCCAGCAGTGATACCGGGGGTGCCGGGGAGCTGTTTTTT
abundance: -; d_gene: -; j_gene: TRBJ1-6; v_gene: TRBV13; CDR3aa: CASSLGLRVQGSPLHF; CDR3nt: TGTGCCAGCAGCTTAGGCCTGAGAGTACAGGGCTCACCCCTCCACTTT
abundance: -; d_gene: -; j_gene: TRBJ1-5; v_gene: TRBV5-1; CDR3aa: CASSLSPESNQPQHF; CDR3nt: TGCGCCAGCAGCTTGTCGCCGGAGAGCAATCAGCCCCAGCATTTT
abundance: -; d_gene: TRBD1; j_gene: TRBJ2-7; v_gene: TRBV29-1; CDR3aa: CSVGARGTQYYEQYF; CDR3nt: TGCAGCGTTGGGGCCAGGGGGACCCAATACTACGAGCAGTACTTC
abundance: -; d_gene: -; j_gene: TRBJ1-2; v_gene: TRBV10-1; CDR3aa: CASSDRERHGYTF; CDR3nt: TGCGCCAGCAGTGACCGGGAGCGACATGGCTACACCTTC
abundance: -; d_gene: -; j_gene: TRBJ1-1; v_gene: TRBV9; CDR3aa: CASSTVTEAFF; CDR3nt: TGTGCCAGCTCCACCGTCACTGAAGCTTTCTTT
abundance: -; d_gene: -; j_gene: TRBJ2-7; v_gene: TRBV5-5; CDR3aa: CASSLDVGGYYEQYF; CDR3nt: TGTGCCAGCAGCTTGGACGTGGGGGGTTACTACGAGCAGTACTTC
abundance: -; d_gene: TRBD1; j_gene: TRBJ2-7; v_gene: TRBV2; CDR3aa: CASSVGTGGGMGNEQYF; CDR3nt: TGTGCCAGCAGTGTAGGGACAGGAGGGGGCATGGGGAACGAGCAGTACTTC
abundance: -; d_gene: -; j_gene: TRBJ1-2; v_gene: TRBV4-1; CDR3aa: CASSQVALAFYGYTF; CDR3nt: TGCGCCAGCAGCCAAGTCGCCTTAGCATTCTATGGCTACACCTTC
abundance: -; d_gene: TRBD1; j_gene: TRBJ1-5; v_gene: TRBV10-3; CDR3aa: CAATDRVNQPQHF; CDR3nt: TGTGCCGCTACCGACAGGGTCAATCAGCCCCAGCATTTT
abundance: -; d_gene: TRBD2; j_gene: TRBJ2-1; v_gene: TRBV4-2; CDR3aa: CASSARGDEQFF; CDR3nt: TGTGCCAGCAGCGCCCGGGGGGATGAGCAGTTCTTC
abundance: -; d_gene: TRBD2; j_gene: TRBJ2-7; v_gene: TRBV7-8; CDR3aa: CASSPRYGTSRDYEQYF; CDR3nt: TGTGCCAGCAGCCCCAGGTACGGGACTAGCAGAGACTACGAGCAGTACTTC
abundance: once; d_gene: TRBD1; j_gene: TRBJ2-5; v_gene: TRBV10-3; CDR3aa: CAISESIGQGAGETQYF; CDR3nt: TGTGCCATCAGTGAGTCGATAGGACAGGGGGCCGGGGAGACCCAGTACTTC
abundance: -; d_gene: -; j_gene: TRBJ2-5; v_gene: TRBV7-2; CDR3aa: CASSQGGGRGTQYF; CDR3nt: TGTGCCAGCAGCCAAGGGGGAGGGAGGGGGACCCAGTACTTC
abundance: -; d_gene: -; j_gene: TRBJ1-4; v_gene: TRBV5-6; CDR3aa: CASSLGAAATNEKLFF; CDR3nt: TGTGCCAGCAGCTTGGGGGCAGCCGCAACTAATGAAAAACTGTTTTTT
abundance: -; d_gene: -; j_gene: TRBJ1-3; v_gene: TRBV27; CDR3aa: CASSLTRQAGNTIYF; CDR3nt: TGTGCCAGCAGTTTGACCAGACAGGCTGGAAACACCATATATTTT
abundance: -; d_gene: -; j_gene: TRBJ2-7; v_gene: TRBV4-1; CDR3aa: CASSPTPGWGDTYEQYF; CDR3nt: TGCGCCAGCAGCCCGACCCCGGGGTGGGGGGATACCTACGAGCAGTACTTC
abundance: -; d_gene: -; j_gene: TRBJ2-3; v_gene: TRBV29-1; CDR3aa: CSGPDRITDTQYF; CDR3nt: TGCAGCGGCCCTGACAGGATCACAGATACGCAGTATTTT
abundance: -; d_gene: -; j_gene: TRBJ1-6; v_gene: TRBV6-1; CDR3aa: CASTGLLNSPLHF; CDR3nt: TGTGCCAGCACGGGACTTCTTAATTCACCCCTCCACTTT
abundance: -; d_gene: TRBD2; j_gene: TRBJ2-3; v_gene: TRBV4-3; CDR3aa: CASSQDLPLAGVEASRDTQYF; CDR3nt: TGCGCCAGCAGCCAAGATCTTCCCCTAGCGGGGGTTGAGGCTTCTAGGGATACGCAGTATTTT
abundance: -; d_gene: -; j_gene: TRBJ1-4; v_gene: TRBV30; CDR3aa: CASAEDFDEKLFF; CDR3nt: TGTGCCTCGGCGGAGGACTTCGATGAAAAACTGTTTTTT
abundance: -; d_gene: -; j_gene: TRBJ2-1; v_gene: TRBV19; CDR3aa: CASSIVGAGNNEQFF; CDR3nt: TGTGCCAGTAGTATAGTTGGGGCCGGGAACAATGAGCAGTTCTTC
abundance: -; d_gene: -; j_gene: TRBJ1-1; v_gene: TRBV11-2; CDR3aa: CASRLSYAEAFF; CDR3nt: TGTGCCAGCAGACTCTCTTACGCAGAAGCTTTCTTT
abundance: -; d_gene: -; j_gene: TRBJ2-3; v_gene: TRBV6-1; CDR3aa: CASRATQGTTDTQYF; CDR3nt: TGTGCCAGCAGAGCGACACAGGGTACGACAGATACGCAGTATTTT
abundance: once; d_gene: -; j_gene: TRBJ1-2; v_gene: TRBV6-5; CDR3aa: CASSLAPGDRGYTF; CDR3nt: TGTGCCAGCAGCCTAGCCCCAGGGGATCGAGGCTACACCTTC
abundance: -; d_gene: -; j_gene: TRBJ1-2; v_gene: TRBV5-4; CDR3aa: CASVLFLPGKTYGYTF; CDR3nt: TGTGCCAGCGTGCTGTTCTTACCAGGAAAGACCTATGGCTACACCTTC
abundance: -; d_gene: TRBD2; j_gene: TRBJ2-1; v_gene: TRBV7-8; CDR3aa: CASSLSVALAGGRNEQFF; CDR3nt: TGTGCCAGCAGCTTATCGGTTGCCCTAGCGGGGGGGCGGAATGAGCAGTTCTTC
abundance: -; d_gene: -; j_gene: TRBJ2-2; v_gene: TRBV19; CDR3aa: CASTHDRGGTGELFF; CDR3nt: TGTGCCAGTACCCATGATAGGGGCGGCACCGGGGAGCTGTTTTTT
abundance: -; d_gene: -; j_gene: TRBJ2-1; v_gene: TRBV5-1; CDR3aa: CASSLAWGPGNNEQFF; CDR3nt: TGCGCCAGCAGCTTGGCCTGGGGCCCTGGTAACAATGAGCAGTTCTTC
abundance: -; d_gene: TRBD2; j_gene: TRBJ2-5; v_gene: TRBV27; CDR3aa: CASSPAGTRGETQYF; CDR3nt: TGTGCCAGCAGTCCAGCCGGGACTAGGGGGGAGACCCAGTACTTC
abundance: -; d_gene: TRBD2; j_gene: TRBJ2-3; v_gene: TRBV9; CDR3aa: CASSVLGGATDTQYF; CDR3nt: TGTGCCAGCAGCGTCCTCGGGGGGGCCACAGATACGCAGTATTTT
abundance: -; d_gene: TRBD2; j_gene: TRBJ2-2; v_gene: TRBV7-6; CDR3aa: CASSLDWASGAANTGELFF; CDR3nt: TGTGCCAGCAGCTTAGATTGGGCCAGCGGGGCGGCGAACACCGGGGAGCTGTTTTTT
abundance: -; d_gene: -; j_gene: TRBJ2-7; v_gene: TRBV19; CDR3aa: CASSIQGPAYEQYF; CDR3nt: TGTGCCAGTAGTATTCAGGGACCTGCCTACGAGCAGTACTTC
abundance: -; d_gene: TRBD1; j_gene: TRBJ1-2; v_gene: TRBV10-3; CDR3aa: CAISESGQGGDGYTF; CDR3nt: TGTGCCATCAGTGAGTCGGGACAGGGGGGAGATGGCTACACCTTC
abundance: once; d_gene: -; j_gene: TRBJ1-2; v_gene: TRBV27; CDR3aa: CASKEGLNYGYTF; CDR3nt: TGTGCCAGCAAAGAGGGACTGAACTATGGCTACACCTTC
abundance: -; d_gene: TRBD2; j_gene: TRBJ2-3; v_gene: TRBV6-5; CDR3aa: CASRYTSGGSTDTQYF; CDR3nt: TGTGCCAGCAGGTACACCAGCGGGGGAAGCACAGATACGCAGTATTTT
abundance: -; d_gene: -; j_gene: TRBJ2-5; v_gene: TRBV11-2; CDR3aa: CASSRIGETQYF; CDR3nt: TGTGCCAGCAGCCGGATCGGGGAGACCCAGTACTTC